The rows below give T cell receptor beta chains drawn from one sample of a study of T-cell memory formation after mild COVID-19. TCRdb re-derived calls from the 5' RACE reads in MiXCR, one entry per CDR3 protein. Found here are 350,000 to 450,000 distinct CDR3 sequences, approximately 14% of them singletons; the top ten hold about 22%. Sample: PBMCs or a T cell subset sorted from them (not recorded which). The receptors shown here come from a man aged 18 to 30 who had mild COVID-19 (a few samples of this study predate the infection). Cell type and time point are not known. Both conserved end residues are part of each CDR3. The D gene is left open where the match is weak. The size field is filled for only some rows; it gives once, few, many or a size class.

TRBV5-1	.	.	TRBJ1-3	CASSSDTSGNTIYF	TGCGCCAGCAGTTCCGACACCTCTGGAAACACCATATATTTT
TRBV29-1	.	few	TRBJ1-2	CSVAYYYGYTF	TGCAGCGTTGCCTATTACTATGGCTACACCTTC
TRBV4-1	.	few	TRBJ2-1	CASSLWGGESSYNEQFF	TGCGCCAGCAGCCTCTGGGGCGGGGAAAGCTCCTACAATGAGCAGTTCTTC
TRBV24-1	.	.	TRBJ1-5	CATSGGGGQPQHF	TGTGCCACCAGTGGGGGGGGTGGACAGCCCCAGCATTTT
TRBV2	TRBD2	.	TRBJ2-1	CASTRLAGGYNEQFF	TGTGCCAGCACCAGACTAGCGGGGGGGTACAATGAGCAGTTCTTC
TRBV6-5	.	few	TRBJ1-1	CASSFPGGVQSEAFF	TGTGCCAGCAGTTTCCCCGGAGGTGTGCAGAGCGAAGCTTTCTTT
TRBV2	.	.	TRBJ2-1	CASRFGDYNEQFF	TGTGCCAGCAGATTTGGGGACTACAATGAGCAGTTCTTC
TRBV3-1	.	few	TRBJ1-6	CASSPRDGGNSPLHF	TGTGCCAGCAGCCCACGCGACGGGGGTAATTCACCCCTCCACTTT
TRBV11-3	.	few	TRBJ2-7	CASSLSGQSAYEQYF	TGTGCCAGCAGCTTATCCGGACAGTCCGCCTACGAGCAGTACTTC
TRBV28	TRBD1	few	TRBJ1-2	CASGRDRDGYTF	TGTGCCAGCGGGCGGGACAGGGACGGCTACACCTTC
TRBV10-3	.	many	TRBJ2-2	CATQGPGELFF	TGTGCCACACAGGGCCCCGGGGAGCTGTTTTTT
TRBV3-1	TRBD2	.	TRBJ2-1	CASSQEPSGGNNEQFF	TGTGCCAGCAGCCAAGAGCCCAGCGGGGGGAACAATGAGCAGTTCTTC
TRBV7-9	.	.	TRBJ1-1	CASSPFLLNGRRTEAFF	TGTGCCAGCAGCCCATTCCTTCTGAACGGCCGGCGGACTGAAGCTTTCTTT
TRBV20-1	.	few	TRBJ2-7	CSLRGRLHEQYF	TGCAGTCTGAGGGGCAGATTACACGAGCAGTACTTC
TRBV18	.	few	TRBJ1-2	CASSESTAYYGYTF	TGTGCCAGCTCAGAGTCGACAGCCTACTATGGCTACACCTTC
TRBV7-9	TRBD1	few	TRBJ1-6	CASSLGDRGDSPLHF	TGTGCCAGCAGCTTGGGGGACAGGGGGGATTCACCCCTCCACTTT
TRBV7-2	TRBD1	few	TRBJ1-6	CASSLPDRANSPLHF	TGTGCCAGCAGCTTACCGGACAGGGCTAATTCACCCCTCCACTTT
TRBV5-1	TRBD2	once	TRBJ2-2	CASSPLIAGITGELFF	TGCGCCAGCAGCCCCCTGATAGCGGGGATAACCGGGGAGCTGTTTTTT
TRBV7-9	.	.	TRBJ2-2	CASSNTGTTTGELFF	TGTGCCAGCAGCAACACCGGGACAACCACCGGGGAGCTGTTTTTT
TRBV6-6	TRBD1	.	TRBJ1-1	CASSRGTGALNTEAFF	TGTGCCAGCAGCCGAGGGACAGGGGCTCTGAACACTGAAGCTTTCTTT
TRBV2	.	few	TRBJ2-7	CASSEIYEQYF	TGTGCCAGCAGTGAGATATACGAGCAGTACTTC
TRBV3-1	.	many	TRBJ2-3	CASSRGDTQYF	TGTGCCAGCAGCCGTGGGGATACGCAGTATTTT
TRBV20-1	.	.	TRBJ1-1	CSAGQSYTEAFF	TGCAGTGCTGGACAGTCCTACACTGAAGCTTTCTTT
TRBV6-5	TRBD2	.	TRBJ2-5	CASSYGAGGRSQYF	TGTGCCAGCAGTTATGGTGCGGGGGGGCGGTCCCAGTACTTC
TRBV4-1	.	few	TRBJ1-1	CASSRRGQSTEAFF	TGCGCCAGCAGCCGGAGAGGCCAGAGCACTGAAGCTTTCTTT
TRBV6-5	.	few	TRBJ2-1	CASRRAVGYNEQFF	TGTGCCAGCAGGCGGGCCGTGGGGTACAATGAGCAGTTCTTC
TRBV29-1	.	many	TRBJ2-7	CSVETGEVYEQYF	TGCAGCGTTGAGACCGGGGAGGTTTACGAGCAGTACTTC
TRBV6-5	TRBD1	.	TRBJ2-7	CASSLAGGTGVF	TGTGCCAGCAGTCTCGCCGGGGGGACAGGGGTCTTC
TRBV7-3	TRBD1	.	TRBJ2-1	CASSFSQGAGEQFF	TGTGCCAGCAGCTTTAGTCAGGGGGCGGGTGAGCAGTTCTTC
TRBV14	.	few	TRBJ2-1	CASSQTVGYNEQFF	TGTGCCAGCAGCCAAACGGTGGGCTACAATGAGCAGTTCTTC
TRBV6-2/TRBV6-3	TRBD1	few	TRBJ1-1	CASSYPQGAEAFF	TGTGCCAGCAGTTACCCCCAGGGGGCTGAAGCTTTCTTT
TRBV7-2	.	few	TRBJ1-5	CASTPSGPGNQPQHF	TGTGCCAGCACCCCCTCGGGGCCCGGGAATCAGCCCCAGCATTTT
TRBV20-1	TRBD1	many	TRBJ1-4	CSAMDRGYEKLFF	TGCAGTGCTATGGACAGGGGATACGAAAAACTGTTTTTT
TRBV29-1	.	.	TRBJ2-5	CSPRALYQETQYF	TGCAGCCCGCGGGCCCTGTACCAAGAGACCCAGTACTTC
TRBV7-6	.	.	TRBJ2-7	CASSLGQDYEQYF	TGTGCCAGCAGCTTAGGCCAAGACTACGAGCAGTACTTC
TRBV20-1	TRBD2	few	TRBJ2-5	CSARAPTSGGETQYF	TGCAGTGCTAGGGCCCCCACTAGCGGTGGGGAGACCCAGTACTTC
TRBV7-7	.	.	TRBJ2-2	CASSLSAGPNAGELFF	TGTGCTAGCAGCTTATCGGCAGGGCCGAACGCCGGGGAGCTGTTTTTT
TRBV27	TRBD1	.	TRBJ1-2	CASSPRQGTLYGYTF	TGTGCCAGCAGTCCTCGACAGGGGACTCTTTATGGCTACACCTTC
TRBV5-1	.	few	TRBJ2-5	CASSLQQKQETQYF	TGCGCCAGCAGCCTACAACAAAAGCAAGAGACCCAGTACTTC